This entry is about one TCR beta chain. This specimen belongs to a study of blood T cell repertoires in COVID-19. The overall study: Researchers got acute and convalescent COVID-19 samples from the United States, Italy and Spain.

Using immunoSEQ multiplex PCR, the repertoire was profiled, and TCRdb retains in-frame clones only, with some absent. The sample records approximately 300,000 clones, roughly 90% being singletons. J was trimmed by 8 bases and V by 3 bases; bases with no gene match: 12. The length of the CDR3 is 16 residues. Looked up from germline, CDR1 is MGHDK and CDR2 is SYGVNS. In terms of age and location, participants ranged from roughly 18 to 90 years and lived in about 25 US areas. No more than 2 weeks before study entry, exposed participants had met a case of COVID-19. Material for sequencing was PBMCs or T cells enriched from blood (not recorded which). This sequence originates from a woman in her 30s who had been exposed to COVID-19. The V call is TRBV25-1, the J call TRBJ1-4; 7 nucleotides match TRBD1. CDR3 region: CASSDAGGIVPEKLFF. CDR3 coding DNA: TGTGCCAGCAGTGATGCAGGGGGGATAGTGCCGGAAAAACTGTTTTTT.